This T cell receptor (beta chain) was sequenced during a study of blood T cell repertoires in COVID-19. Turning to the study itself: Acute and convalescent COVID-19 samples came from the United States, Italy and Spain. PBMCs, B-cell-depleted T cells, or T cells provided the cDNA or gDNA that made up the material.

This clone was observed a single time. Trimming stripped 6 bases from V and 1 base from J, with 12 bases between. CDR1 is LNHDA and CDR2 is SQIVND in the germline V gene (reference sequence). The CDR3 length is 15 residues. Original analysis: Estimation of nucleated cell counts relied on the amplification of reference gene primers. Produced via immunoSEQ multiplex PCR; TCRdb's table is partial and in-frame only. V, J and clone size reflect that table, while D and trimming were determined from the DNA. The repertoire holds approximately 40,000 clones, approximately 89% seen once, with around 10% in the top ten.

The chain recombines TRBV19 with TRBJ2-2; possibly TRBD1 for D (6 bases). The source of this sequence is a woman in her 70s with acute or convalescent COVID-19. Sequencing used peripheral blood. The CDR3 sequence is CASSSRGGNTGELFF. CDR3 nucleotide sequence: TGTGCCAGTAGCTCCAGGGGTGGGAACACCGGGGAGCTGTTTTTT.